Presented here are 3 T cell receptor beta chains from one specimen sequenced in a study of early T cells in non-severe SARS-CoV-2 infection. TCRdb fed the 5' RACE reads into MiXCR, producing one record per CDR3 protein. The sample has approximately 81,000 distinct CDR3 sequences, around 6% seen once. The sample comprised whole blood. The receptors originated from an adult who was a healthcare worker with PCR-confirmed SARS-CoV-2 infection or an uninfected control (not recorded which).

The chain employs TRBV10-3 and TRBJ1-2; no clear D. V was pared by 0 bases and J by 3 bases, with 14 bases between. Per the germline V gene, CDR1 is ENHRY and CDR2 is SYGVKD. The CDR3 has 16 residues. CDR3 sequence (DNA): TGTGCCATCAGTGAGTCGATAACTCAGCGAGACTATGGCTACACCTTC. Translation gives CAISESITQRDYGYTF.

This rearrangement joins TRBV12-3 or TRBV12-4 to TRBJ2-3; 10 nucleotides line up with TRBD2. The CDR3 is made up of 18 amino acids. V lost 5 bases, J lost 2 bases, and 13 bases stayed unmatched. CDR3 nucleotide sequence: TGTGCCAGCAGTGGGGCGTCTAGCGGGAGCCTCCCCACAGATACGCAGTATTTT. Protein product: CASSGASSGSLPTDTQYF.

This clonotype was found a few times. This rearrangement joins TRBV5-6 to TRBJ2-1; possible D gene TRBD1, 6 bases. The V gene lost 0 bases and the J gene lost 8 bases, with 15 bases spanning the gap. The CDR3 consists of 15 residues. The V gene's germline CDR1 is SGHDT and CDR2 YYEEEE. The CDR3 region is CASSLAPGRGYEQFF. The CDR3 nucleotides are TGTGCCAGCAGCTTGGCCCCAGGAAGGGGGTATGAGCAGTTCTTC.